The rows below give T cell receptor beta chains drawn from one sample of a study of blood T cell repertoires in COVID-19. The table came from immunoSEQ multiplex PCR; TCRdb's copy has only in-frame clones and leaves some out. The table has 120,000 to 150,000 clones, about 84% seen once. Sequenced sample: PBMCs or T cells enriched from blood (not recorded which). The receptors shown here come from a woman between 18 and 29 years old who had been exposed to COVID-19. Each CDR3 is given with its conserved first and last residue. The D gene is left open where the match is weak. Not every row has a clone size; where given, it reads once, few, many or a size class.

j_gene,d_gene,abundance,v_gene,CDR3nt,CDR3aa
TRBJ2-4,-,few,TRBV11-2,TGTGCCAGCAGCTTTCCCGGGAGCCTAGCCAAAAACATTCAGTACTTC,CASSFPGSLAKNIQYF
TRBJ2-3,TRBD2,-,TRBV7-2,TGTGCCAGCAGCCAGCTCGCGGGAGGGAGGGGAGATACGCAGTATTTT,CASSQLAGGRGDTQYF
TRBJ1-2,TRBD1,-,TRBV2,TGTGCCAGCAGTGATAGAACAGGGGGTGGCTATGGCTACACCTTC,CASSDRTGGGYGYTF
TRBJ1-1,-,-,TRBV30,TGTGCCTGGAGTCACGGGAGGGGGGTTGAAGCTTTCTTT,CAWSHGRGVEAFF
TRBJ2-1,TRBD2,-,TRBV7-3,TGTGCCAGCAGCTCTCTAGCGGATAGTTACAATGAGCAGTTCTTC,CASSSLADSYNEQFF
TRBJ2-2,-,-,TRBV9,TGTGCCAGCAGCGTAACAGGAACCCCGAACACCGGGGAGCTGTTTTTT,CASSVTGTPNTGELFF
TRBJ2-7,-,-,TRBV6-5,TGTGCCAGCAGGCCCGGACAGACCTACGAGCAGTACTTC,CASRPGQTYEQYF
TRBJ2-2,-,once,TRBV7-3,TGTGCCAGCAGCTTAGGTCCCGAGCCCCCCGGGGAGCTGTTTTTT,CASSLGPEPPGELFF
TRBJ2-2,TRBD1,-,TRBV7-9,TGTGCCAGCAGCCCACAGGGGTCCGGGGAGCTGTTTTTT,CASSPQGSGELFF
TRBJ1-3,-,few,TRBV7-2,TGTGCCAGCGTGCGGGGGACTGGAAACACCATATATTTT,CASVRGTGNTIYF
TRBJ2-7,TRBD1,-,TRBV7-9,TGTGCCAGCAGCTTAGAACAACAGGGGGCCTACGAGCAGTACTTC,CASSLEQQGAYEQYF
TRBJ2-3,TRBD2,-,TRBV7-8,TGTGCCAGCAGCCCTAGTAGACTAGCGCCTGATACGCAGTATTTT,CASSPSRLAPDTQYF
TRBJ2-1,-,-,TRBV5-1,TGCGCCAGCAGCTTGGAGGGATCCACAGGGCATGAGCAGTTCTTC,CASSLEGSTGHEQFF
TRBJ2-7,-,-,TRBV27,TGTGCCAGCAGTAAACAGGGACACCTCTCGAAGGAGCAGTACTTC,CASSKQGHLSKEQYF